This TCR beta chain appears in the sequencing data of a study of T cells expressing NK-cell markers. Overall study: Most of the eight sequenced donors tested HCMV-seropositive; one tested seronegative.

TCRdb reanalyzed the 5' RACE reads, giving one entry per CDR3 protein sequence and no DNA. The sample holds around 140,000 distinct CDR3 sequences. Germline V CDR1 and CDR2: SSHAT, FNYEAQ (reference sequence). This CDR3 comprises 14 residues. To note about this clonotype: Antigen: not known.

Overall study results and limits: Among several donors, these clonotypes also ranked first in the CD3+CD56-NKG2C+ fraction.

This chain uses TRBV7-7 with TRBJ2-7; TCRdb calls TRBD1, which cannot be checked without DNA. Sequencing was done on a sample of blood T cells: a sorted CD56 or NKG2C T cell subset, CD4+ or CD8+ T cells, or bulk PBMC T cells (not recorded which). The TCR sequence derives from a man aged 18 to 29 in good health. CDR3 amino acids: CASSPTLGILEQYF.